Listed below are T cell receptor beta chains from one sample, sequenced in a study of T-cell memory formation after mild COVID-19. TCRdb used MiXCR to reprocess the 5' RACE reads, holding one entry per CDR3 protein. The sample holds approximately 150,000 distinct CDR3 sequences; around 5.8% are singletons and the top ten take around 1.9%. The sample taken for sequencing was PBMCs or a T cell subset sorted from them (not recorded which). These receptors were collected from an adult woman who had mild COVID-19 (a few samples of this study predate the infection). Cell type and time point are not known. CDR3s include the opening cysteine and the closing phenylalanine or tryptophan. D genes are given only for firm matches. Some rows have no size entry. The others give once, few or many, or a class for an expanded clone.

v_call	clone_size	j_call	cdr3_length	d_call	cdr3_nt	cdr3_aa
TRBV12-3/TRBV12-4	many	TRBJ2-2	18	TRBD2	TGTGCCAGCAGTGCCGCCACCGGACTAGCGGGAGAAACCGGGGAGCTGTTTTTT	CASSAATGLAGETGELFF
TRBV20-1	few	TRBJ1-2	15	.	TGCAGTGCTACGGGAGGGGCCGGACTTAGCTATGGCTACACCTTC	CSATGGAGLSYGYTF
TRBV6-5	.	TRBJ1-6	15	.	TGTGCCAGCAGTTTAAAAATGGCAGAAAATTCACCCCTCCACTTT	CASSLKMAENSPLHF
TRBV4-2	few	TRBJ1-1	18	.	TGTGCCAGCAGCGCAATTCCGGGACCCACAAGGGAGAACACTGAAGCTTTCTTT	CASSAIPGPTRENTEAFF
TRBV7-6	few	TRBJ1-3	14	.	TGTGCCAGCAGCTTAAGGCAGGCTGAAGACACCATATATTTT	CASSLRQAEDTIYF
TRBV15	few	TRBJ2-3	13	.	TGTGCCACCAGCAGACGTCAGATAGATACGCAGTATTTT	CATSRRQIDTQYF
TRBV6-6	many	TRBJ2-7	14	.	TGTGCCAGCACGGAGACAGACGGCTCCTACGAGCAGTACTTC	CASTETDGSYEQYF
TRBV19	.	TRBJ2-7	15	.	TGTGCCAGTAGTATAACGTTCGCGGGCTCCTACGAGCAGTACTTC	CASSITFAGSYEQYF
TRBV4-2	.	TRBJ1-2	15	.	TGTGCCAGCAGCCCCCTCGGTCAGGGGTCGATGGGCTACACCTTC	CASSPLGQGSMGYTF
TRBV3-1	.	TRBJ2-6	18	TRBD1	TGTGCCAGCAGCCCCTTTGGCAGGGGGCGGACTGGGGCCAACGTCCTGACTTTC	CASSPFGRGRTGANVLTF
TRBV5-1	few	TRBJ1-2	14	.	TGCGCCAGCAGCTCGGAGGCTACCAGCCGGAGCTACACCTTC	CASSSEATSRSYTF
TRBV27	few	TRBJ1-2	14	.	TGTGCCAGCAGTTTGCGGGAGTCGGGCTATGGCTACACCTTC	CASSLRESGYGYTF
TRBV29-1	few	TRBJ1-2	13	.	TGCAGCGTTGAAGACAGGAGAAACTATGGCTACACCTTC	CSVEDRRNYGYTF
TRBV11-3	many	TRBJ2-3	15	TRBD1	TGTGCCAGCAGCTTAGACGGGACAGGGACAGATACGCAGTATTTT	CASSLDGTGTDTQYF
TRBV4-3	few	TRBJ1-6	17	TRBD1	TGCGCCAGCAGCCAAGTTCACAGGGGACGTTACGGGTCCTCCCTCCACTTT	CASSQVHRGRYGSSLHF
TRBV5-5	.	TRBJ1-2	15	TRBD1	TGTGCCAGCAGCACAAGGGACAGGGGGACCTATGGCTACACCTTC	CASSTRDRGTYGYTF
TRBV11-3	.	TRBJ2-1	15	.	TGTGCCAGCAGCTCTACTTCCCCCTGGGGGAATGAGCAGTTCTTC	CASSSTSPWGNEQFF
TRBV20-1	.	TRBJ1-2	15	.	TGCAGTGCTAGAGTATTGGGGGGGGCCCGGAATGGCTACACCTTC	CSARVLGGARNGYTF
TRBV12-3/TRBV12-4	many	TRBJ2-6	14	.	TGTGCCAGCAGTTGGCACACGGGACCCAACGTCCTGACTTTC	CASSWHTGPNVLTF
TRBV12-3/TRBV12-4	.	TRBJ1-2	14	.	TGTGCCAGCAGCTGGCGGGGGGAGAACTATGGCTACACCTTC	CASSWRGENYGYTF
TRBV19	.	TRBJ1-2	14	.	TGTGCCAGTAGCCGGAGAGGCCCAAACTATGGCTACACCTTC	CASSRRGPNYGYTF
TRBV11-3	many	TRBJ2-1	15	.	TGTGCCAGCAGCCCGTCGGGGGATCTCTACAATGAGCAGTTCTTC	CASSPSGDLYNEQFF
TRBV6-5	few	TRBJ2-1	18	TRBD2	TGTGCCAGCAGGGGGGCGGGAGGGCTCGCGAGCTCCTACAATGAGCAGTTCTTC	CASRGAGGLASSYNEQFF
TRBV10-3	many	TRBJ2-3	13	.	TGTGCCATCAGTGAAAAGGACCCGGATACGCAGTATTTT	CAISEKDPDTQYF
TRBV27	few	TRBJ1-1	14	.	TGTGCCAGCAGTTTTCAGGGGAGGTTAACTGAAGCTTTCTTT	CASSFQGRLTEAFF
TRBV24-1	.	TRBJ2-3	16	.	TGTGCCACCAGTGATTTGCAGACGGGGCACACAGATACGCAGTATTTT	CATSDLQTGHTDTQYF
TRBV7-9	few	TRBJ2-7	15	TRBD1	TGTGCCAGCAGCTTGGCGGGACAGGGGTCGGACGAGCAGTACTTC	CASSLAGQGSDEQYF
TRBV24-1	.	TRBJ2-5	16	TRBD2	TGTGCCACCAGTGACCACGGACTAGCGGGAGCTCAGACCCAGTACTTC	CATSDHGLAGAQTQYF
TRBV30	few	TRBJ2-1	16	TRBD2	TGTGCCTGGAGTGTACGACGACTAGCGGGAGGCCCTGAGCAGTTCTTC	CAWSVRRLAGGPEQFF
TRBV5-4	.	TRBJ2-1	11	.	TGTGCCAGCAGCGTGTTGGGTTCCCGGTTCTTC	CASSVLGSRFF
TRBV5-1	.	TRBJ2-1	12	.	TGCGCCAGCAGCTTGGGTGACGGTTCCCAGTTCTTC	CASSLGDGSQFF
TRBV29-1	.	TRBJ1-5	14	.	TGCAGCGTAAGAGGAGCACAGGCGGTTGAGCCCCAGCATTTT	CSVRGAQAVEPQHF